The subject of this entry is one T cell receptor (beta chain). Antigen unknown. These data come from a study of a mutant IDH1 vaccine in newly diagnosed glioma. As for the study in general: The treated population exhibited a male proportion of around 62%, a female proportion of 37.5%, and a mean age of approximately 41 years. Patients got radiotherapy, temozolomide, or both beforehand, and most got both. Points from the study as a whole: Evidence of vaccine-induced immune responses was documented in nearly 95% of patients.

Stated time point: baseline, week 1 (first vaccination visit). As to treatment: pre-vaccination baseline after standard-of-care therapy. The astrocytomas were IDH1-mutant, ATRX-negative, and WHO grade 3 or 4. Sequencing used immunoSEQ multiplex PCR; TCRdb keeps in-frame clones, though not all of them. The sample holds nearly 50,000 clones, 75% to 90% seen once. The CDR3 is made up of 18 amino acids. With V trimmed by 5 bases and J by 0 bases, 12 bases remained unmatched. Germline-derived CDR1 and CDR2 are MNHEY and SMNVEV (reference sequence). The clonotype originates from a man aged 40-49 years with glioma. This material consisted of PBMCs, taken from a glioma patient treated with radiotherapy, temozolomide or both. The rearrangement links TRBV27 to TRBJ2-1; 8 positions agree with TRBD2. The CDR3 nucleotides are TGTGCCAGCAGTGGGGAGGTAACTAGCGGAGGCTCCTACAATGAGCAGTTCTTC. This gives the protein CASSGEVTSGGSYNEQFF.